The 5 T cell receptor beta chains below all came from one sample that was sequenced in a study of blood T cell repertoires in COVID-19. This table comes from immunoSEQ multiplex PCR, and its TCRdb copy is limited to in-frame clones, with some not included. The data hold 150,000 to 200,000 clones, with 87% observed a single time. Source material: peripheral blood. The receptor source for this set is a human donor in a cohort sampled during active COVID-19.

This chain connects TRBV21-1 to TRBJ1-4. TRBV21-1 is an annotated pseudogene. The length of the CDR3 is 17 residues. The CDR3 loop reads CASSKWTLAATNEKLFF. As DNA, the CDR3 is TGTGCCAGCAGCAAGTGGACTCTTGCAGCAACTAATGAAAAACTGTTTTTT.

The rearrangement uses TRBV5-6 and TRBJ1-1; the D is unclear. CDR1 and CDR2 (germline): SGHDT, YYEEEE. The CDR3 consists of 15 residues. The ends were cut back, 2 bases at V and 1 base at J, with 12 bases in the middle. The CDR3 loop is CASSFGRAGNTEAFF. CDR3 sequence (DNA): TGTGCCAGCAGCTTCGGGAGGGCTGGGAACACTGAAGCTTTCTTT. The variable domain in full, completed from reference TRBV5-6 and TRBJ1-1, reads DAGVTQSPTHLIKTRGQQVTLRCSPKSGHDTVSWYQQALGQGPQFIFQYYEEEERQRGNFPDRFSGHQFPNYSSELNVNALLLGDSALYLCASSFGRAGNTEAFFGQGTRLTVV.

This sequence joins TRBV28 and TRBJ2-1; TRBD2 matches at 7 bases. Trimming cost V 4 bases and J 5 bases; bases outside gene matches: 5. The CDR3 is made up of 14 amino acids. The V gene's germline CDR1 is MDHEN and CDR2 SYDVKM. The CDR3 loop reads CASSYVGGDNEQFF. The CDR3 nucleotides are TGTGCCAGCAGTTACGTGGGGGGGGACAATGAGCAGTTCTTC.

V and J are TRBV30 and TRBJ1-6; TRBD1 is a possible D gene (6 bases). With 0 bases removed from V and 7 bases from J, the gap between germline ends came to 10 bases. CDR1 is GTSNPN and CDR2 is SVGIG in the germline V gene (reference sequence). The CDR3 is 14 amino acids. The chain's CDR3 is CAWSVQGGNSPLHF. The DNA for the CDR3 is TGTGCCTGGAGTGTACAGGGAGGGAATTCACCCCTCCACTTT.

J is TRBJ2-7 and V is TRBV30, with TRBD2 identical over 10 bases. V gave up 0 bases and J gave up 1 base; unmatched junction bases: 0. Germline loops: CDR1 GTSNPN, CDR2 SVGIG (reference sequence). The CDR3 spans 14 residues. CDR3 sequence reads: CAWSVSGRSYEQYF. For the CDR3, the DNA is TGTGCCTGGAGTGTTAGCGGGAGGTCCTACGAGCAGTACTTC.